Listed below are T cell receptor beta chains from one sample, sequenced in a study of patients and donors after allogeneic stem cell transplantation. MiXCR, applied by TCRdb to the RT-PCR reads, yields one record per CDR3 protein. The table includes approximately 250,000 distinct CDR3 sequences, roughly an eighth detected once. Specimen: blood, either unsorted or a sorted T cell fraction (not recorded which). These receptors all come from a human donor who was either an allogeneic HSCT recipient or a stem cell or donor lymphocyte infusion donor (not recorded which). It is not recorded whose cells these are; they may come from a transplant donor. CDR3s include the opening cysteine and the closing phenylalanine or tryptophan. Fields, in order: J gene, V gene, CDR3 length, CDR3 protein.

TRBJ2-7 TRBV20-1 15 CSASDGLALSYEQYF
TRBJ2-7 TRBV7-2 16 CASSRGLAGGLREQYF
TRBJ1-1 TRBV29-1 14 CSVVLGLLNTEAFF
TRBJ1-4 TRBV27 13 CATLTGPNEKLFF
TRBJ1-5 TRBV6-1 13 CASSGRRDGPQHF
TRBJ2-7 TRBV21-1 14 CASRTPRGTYEQYF
TRBJ1-5 TRBV19 14 CASSSLDEDQPQHF
TRBJ1-2 TRBV18 13 CASSSAHRGIGTF
TRBJ2-1 TRBV9 15 CASSVGTLGGNEQFF
TRBJ1-3 TRBV6-1 17 CASSATGQASSGNTIYF
TRBJ2-7 TRBV7-9 14 CASSNRGQGGEQYF
TRBJ1-6 TRBV12-3/TRBV12-4 15 CASSVSGTNNSPLHF
TRBJ1-3 TRBV3-1 16 CASSQESWGNGNTIYF
TRBJ1-6 TRBV7-6 16 CASSSRDRGRASPLHF
TRBJ1-5 TRBV7-2 15 CASSPGRSSNQPQHF
TRBJ2-7 TRBV14 17 CASSQEGLAGGGHEQYF
TRBJ1-1 TRBV7-3 16 CASSLHGAGSNTEAFF
TRBJ1-1 TRBV12-3/TRBV12-4 17 CASSLASTANLNTEAFF
TRBJ2-3 TRBV6-2/TRBV6-3 15 CATQGGGTGRDTQYF
TRBJ1-2 TRBV20-1 13 CSAPAERDRDYTF
TRBJ2-2 TRBV5-1 13 CASSTGQTGELFF
TRBJ2-7 TRBV20-1 12 CSAREVEGEQYF
TRBJ2-5 TRBV11-2 16 CASSLDLAGPRETQYF
TRBJ2-1 TRBV28 16 CASSPWTSGGANEQFF
TRBJ2-3 TRBV18 18 CASSPIEVGTGGTDTQYF
TRBJ2-5 TRBV20-1 13 CSLSGTMQETQYF
TRBJ2-7 TRBV6-2/TRBV6-3 15 CASSYAATSIYEQYF
TRBJ2-7 TRBV16 16 CASSQFSWTGQSEQYF
TRBJ2-7 TRBV29-1 15 CSVTGTSGNSYEQYF
TRBJ1-1 TRBV27 18 CASSLVFTGGLVNTEAFF
TRBJ2-3 TRBV5-1 15 CASSLERSSTDTQYF
TRBJ2-7 TRBV10-3 15 CAISEQGQGAREQYF
TRBJ2-3 TRBV5-1 14 CASSLETRTDTQYF
TRBJ2-3 TRBV5-1 16 CASSLWTTTHTDTQYF
TRBJ2-7 TRBV5-1 18 CASSSKSSLAGGFYEQYF
TRBJ1-1 TRBV6-5 12 CASSHGEQGAFF
TRBJ1-3 TRBV7-3 14 CASGISGSGNTIYF
TRBJ2-2 TRBV25-1 13 CASSVHWSGELFF
TRBJ2-3 TRBV10-3 16 CAISGPVGAVTDTQYF
TRBJ2-3 TRBV9 17 CASSEGVGLLDTDTQYF
TRBJ1-2 TRBV24-1 14 CATSDSGTDFSYTF
TRBJ1-1 TRBV9 14 CASSVNGAGTEAFF
TRBJ1-1 TRBV25-1 12 CASSEWGNEAFF
TRBJ1-6 TRBV7-9 15 CASSTWTGVNSPLHF
TRBJ2-5 TRBV4-3 16 CASSHSLARGEETQYF
TRBJ1-4 TRBV12-3/TRBV12-4 14 CASRDTGVGEKLFF
TRBJ1-1 TRBV20-1 13 CSASGGNKPEAFF
TRBJ2-5 TRBV5-8 15 CASSPGTGLEETQYF
TRBJ1-5 TRBV6-1 15 CASSRQGKSNQPQHF
TRBJ2-5 TRBV5-1 15 CASSPGLAGWETQYF
TRBJ2-5 TRBV12-3/TRBV12-4 17 CASTQTGGGRGGETQYF
TRBJ2-2 TRBV5-1 16 CASRSLAGVGTGELFF
TRBJ2-5 TRBV6-1 15 CASVRTSGSRETQYF
TRBJ2-1 TRBV5-5 15 CASSRGQRQYNEQFF